This T cell receptor beta chain originates from a study of regulatory T cells in long-lasting Graves disease. The time point was: newly diagnosed GD, antithyroid drugs for less than 3 months. Researchers made the TCR library from RNA that was extracted from PBMCs. According to the study, TCR beta libraries were built with iRepertoire HTBI primers and CDR3-region Arm-PCR. Via MiXCR, TCRdb re-called the multiplex PCR reads, giving one row per CDR3 protein. The table lists 680,000 or so distinct CDR3 sequences, around 17% of them singletons, with around 18% in the top ten. Points on this clonotype: Its antigen is not known.

Trimming at V came to 5 bases and at J to 4 bases, leaving 4 bases not matched to a gene. Germline V gene sequence: CDR1 LNHDA, CDR2 SQIVND (reference sequence). The CDR3 length is 15 residues. Study-wide findings and caveats: Thyroid tissue was not studied; only peripheral blood was.

These data were likewise used in another study, on T cells in Graves' hyperthyroidism and ophthalmopathy. Per that paper: Patients between 18 and 65 years old had hyperthyroidism, newly diagnosed and lasting under 2 months. The TCR CDR3 was amplified in a first-round RT-PCR using the HTBI primer set.

The source is a woman aged 25 to 39 with Graves disease. Sequencing used peripheral blood mononuclear cells (PBMCs), obtained at new diagnosis, from a patient treated with antithyroid drugs. The rearrangement uses TRBV19 and TRBJ2-7; 14 nucleotides agree with TRBD2. The CDR3 DNA is TGTGCCAGTAGTGGACTAGCGGGAGGAATTTACGAGCAGTACTTC. Residues: CASSGLAGGIYEQYF.